This TCR beta chain stems from a study of PD-1 blockade in classical Hodgkin lymphoma. Study-wide findings and caveats: Patients with a complete response exhibited baseline diversity comparable to newly diagnosed patients.

Time point of the sample: cycle 4 day 1 (C4D1), after around six weeks of nivolumab. In every patient, relapse followed autologous stem cell transplantation, while exposure to brentuximab vedotin differed. Assay used: immunoSEQ multiplex PCR; TCRdb lists only in-frame clones, some missing. The data show tens of thousands of clones, with 86% seen just once and 6.5% to 8% held by the top ten. As regards this clone: Its matching antigen is unknown.

CDR3 length equals 13 residues. J gave up 7 bases and V 7 bases, and 6 bases lay outside the gene matches. Germline values: CDR1 SNHLY, CDR2 FYNNEI. The rearrangement uses TRBV2 and TRBJ2-7, with 11 bases lining up with TRBD1. This clonotype was sampled from a human donor with classical Hodgkin lymphoma. The sample in question was peripheral blood mononuclear cells (PBMCs), obtained before the fourth cycle of nivolumab. The CDR3 coding sequence is TGTGCCAGCACAGGGACAGGGGGGGGAGAGCAGTACTTC. Translated: CASTGTGGGEQYF.